This T cell receptor beta chain originates from a study of T cells in Graves' hyperthyroidism and ophthalmopathy. At the level of the study: Peripheral blood specimens were obtained at initial diagnosis, prior to any treatment.

V was cut by 11 bases and J by 8 bases, with 21 bases left in between. Looked up from germline, CDR1 is MNHEY and CDR2 is SVGEGT. CDR3 length equals 13 residues. Amplification of TCR beta CDR3 regions used RNA as the template. When the TCR CDR3 underwent first-round RT-PCR, the HTBI primer set was used. MiXCR was run by TCRdb on the multiplex PCR reads, yielding one entry per CDR3 protein. The table records about 610,000 distinct CDR3 sequences, over 12% of them present only once. The PBMCs were taken from roughly 10 ml of fresh peripheral blood. The source material was blood. The source of this sequence is a woman aged 35 to 49 with Graves' ophthalmopathy. V is TRBV6-2 or TRBV6-3 and J is TRBJ1-2, with D uncertain. The CDR3 DNA reads TGTGCCTCTCAATTCTCCACGGTAGTCGGCTACACCTTC. Protein sequence: CASQFSTVVGYTF.